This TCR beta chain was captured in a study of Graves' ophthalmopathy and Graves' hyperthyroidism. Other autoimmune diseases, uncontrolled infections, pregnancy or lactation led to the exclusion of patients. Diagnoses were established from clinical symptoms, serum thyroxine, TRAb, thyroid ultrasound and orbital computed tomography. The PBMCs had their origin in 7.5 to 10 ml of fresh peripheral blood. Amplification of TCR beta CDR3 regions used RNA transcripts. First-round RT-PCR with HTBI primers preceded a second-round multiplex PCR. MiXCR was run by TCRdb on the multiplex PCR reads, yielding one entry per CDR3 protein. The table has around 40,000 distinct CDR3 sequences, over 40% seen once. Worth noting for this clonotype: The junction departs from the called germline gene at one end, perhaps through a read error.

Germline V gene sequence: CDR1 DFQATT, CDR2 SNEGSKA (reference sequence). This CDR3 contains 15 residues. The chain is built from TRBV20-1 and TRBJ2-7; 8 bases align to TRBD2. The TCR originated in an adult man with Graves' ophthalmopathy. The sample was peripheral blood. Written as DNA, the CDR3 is TGCAGTGCTAGAGCGCGACTAGCGAGCACCGGGGAGCTGTACTTC. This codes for CSARARLASTGELYF.